This paragraph reports one T cell receptor beta chain. Its specificity is unknown. Through a sample-barcoded 5' primer and a J-beta primer mix, a second PCR was run for roughly 6 to 11 cycles. TCRdb itself ran the 5' RACE reads through MiXCR, one entry per CDR3 protein. The sample holds more than 1 million distinct CDR3 sequences, 40% to 45% seen once. Trimming stripped 3 bases from V and 3 bases from J, with 9 bases between. Germline V CDR1 and CDR2: MDHEN, SYDVKM. The CDR3 loop spans 14 amino acids. This sample is drawn from a study of blood T cells in healthy people across ages. Study conclusions and caveats: Roughly linear declines in TCR beta diversity per million T cells occurred with age.

Caucasian, healthy and from Russia, the donors were aged between about 6 and 90. Researchers isolated at least 7 million PBMCs per sample. The rearrangement links TRBV28 to TRBJ1-5; no reliable D call. The sequenced material came from blood. The receptor comes from an older woman in good health. The CDR3 region has the DNA TGTGCCAGCAGTTTTTTGGGTCCCAATCAGCCCCAGCATTTT. Translating gives CASSFLGPNQPQHF.